The 7 T cell receptor beta chains below come from one sample, sequenced in a study of T cell changes during pregnancy in multiple sclerosis. TCRdb keeps only in-frame clones here, not all; method: immunoSEQ multiplex PCR. The table lists 79,000 or so clones, under 95% of them singletons. The specimen comprised peripheral blood, sampled in the first trimester of pregnancy. These receptors all stem from a female donor in good health, enrolled as a control in a pregnancy study.

CDR3 DNA: TGTGCTAGTGGTTCCGGACAGGGGGTTCGGGGCACTGAAGCTTTCTTT. This codes for CASGSGQGVRGTEAFF. This chain uses TRBV12-5 with TRBJ1-1; 10 bases are shared with TRBD1. Looked up from germline, CDR1 is LGHNT and CDR2 is FRNRAP. The junction had 9 bases not matched to a gene; V was cut back by 4 bases and J by 4 bases. The CDR3 length is 16 residues.

Points on this clone: Compared with germline, one end of the junction differs, possibly owing to a read error. The chain is built from TRBV7-7 and TRBJ2-5, with 12 nucleotides matching TRBD2. CDR1 and CDR2 (germline): SSHAT, FNYEAQ (reference sequence). CDR3 size: 15 residues. CDR3 residues: CASSFGLAGTETQYF. CDR3 nucleotides: TGTGCTAGCAGCTTTGGACTAGCGGGGACAGAGACCCAGTACTTC.

This clone was seen just once. In nucleotides, the CDR3 is TGTGCCAGCAGTAATAATCCGGGACTAGCAGATACGCAGTATTTT. It is translated as CASSNNPGLADTQYF. This sequence joins TRBV27 and TRBJ2-3; 8 nucleotides align to TRBD2. This CDR3 region has 15 residues. The V segment lost 5 bases and the J segment 4 bases; nucleotides outside the gene matches: 8. Germline-derived CDR1 and CDR2 are MNHEY and SMNVEV (reference sequence).

CDR3 sequence: CASSLSGGQPQHF. In nucleotides, the CDR3 is TGTGCCAGCAGTTTATCGGGGGGTCAGCCCCAGCATTTT. This chain uses TRBV27 with TRBJ1-5, with a weak D call TRBD1 (5 bases). With 0 bases removed from V and 6 bases from J, the gap between germline ends came to 6 bases. The CDR3 totals 13 residues. Germline V CDR1 and CDR2: MNHEY, SMNVEV (reference sequence).

The CDR3 is CASSPETSGVEQFF. The CDR3 region has the DNA TGTGCCAGCAGCCCTGAGACTAGCGGGGTCGAGCAGTTCTTC. The chain joins TRBV7-9 to TRBJ2-1, with 11 bases aligning to TRBD2. CDR1 is SEHNR and CDR2 is FQNEAQ in the germline V gene (reference sequence). With 5 bases clipped from V and 10 bases from J, the junction kept 7 bases outside the gene matches. This CDR3 comprises 14 residues. Supplemented by reference TRBV7-9 and TRBJ2-1, the full variable domain reads DTGVSQNPRHKITKRGQNVTFRCDPISEHNRLYWYRQTLGQGPEFLTYFQNEAQLEKSRLLSDRFSAERPKGSFSTLEIQRTEQGDSAMYLCASSPETSGVEQFFGPGTRLTVL.

The chain couples TRBV4-2 to TRBJ1-2; D is perhaps TRBD1 (5 bases). Trimming shortened V by 4 bases and J by 2 bases, and 14 bases separated the two germline ends. Germline V gene data show CDR1 as LGHNA and CDR2 as YNFKEQ. CDR3 size: 15 residues. The CDR3 loop is CASSPGQSSNYGYTF. The CDR3 DNA follows: TGTGCCAGCAGCCCAGGGCAGAGCTCCAACTATGGCTACACCTTC.

This rearrangement joins TRBV4-1 to TRBJ2-2; a possible D gene is TRBD1 (6 bases). The CDR3 length is 14 residues. Looked up from germline, CDR1 is MGHRA and CDR2 is YSYEKL. V lost 2 bases to trimming and J lost 6 bases, with 10 bases between them. The CDR3 DNA follows: TGCGCCAGCAGCCAAAGCGCAGGGGCCGGGGAGCTGTTTTTT. Translating it yields CASSQSAGAGELFF.